The 5 T cell receptor beta chains in this list originate from one sample, sequenced in a study of PD-1 blockade in classical Hodgkin lymphoma. Measured with immunoSEQ multiplex PCR; TCRdb has only the in-frame clones, and not every one. The sample has almost 100,000 clones, roughly 90% seen once. Exposure to brentuximab vedotin varied, and each patient had relapsed following autologous stem cell transplantation. The sequenced sample was peripheral blood mononuclear cells (PBMCs), obtained at baseline. These receptors all stem from a human donor with classical Hodgkin lymphoma.

This clone has a handful of counts. The chain combines TRBV19 with TRBJ1-5; tentative D call: TRBD1 (6 bases). Germline CDR1 LNHDA, CDR2 SQIVND (reference sequence). The CDR3 runs 14 residues. The V end was cut by 9 bases, the J end by 7 bases, with 19 bases between. The CDR3 nucleotides are TGTGCCAGCGGACACCAGGGGAGGAGGCAGCCCCAGCATTTT. Its protein is CASGHQGRRQPQHF.

The rearrangement uses TRBV27 and TRBJ2-5, with D perhaps matching TRBD2 (6 bases). The CDR3 loop spans 15 amino acids. The V end was cut by 3 bases, the J end by 5 bases, with 16 bases between. Germline V gene data show CDR1 as MNHEY and CDR2 as SMNVEV (reference sequence). DNA for the CDR3: TGTGCCAGCAGTTTCCAAGGGAGTGGAGGGGAGACCCAGTACTTC. The encoded protein is CASSFQGSGGETQYF.

The count of this clone is one. The chain links TRBV25-1 to TRBJ2-2; D is possibly TRBD2 (6 bases). The V end was cut by 6 bases, the J end by 4 bases, with 21 bases between. The CDR3 consists of 17 residues. Germline V gene sequence: CDR1 MGHDK, CDR2 SYGVNS. CDR3 sequence: CASRGEGGGALTGELFF. The CDR3 coding sequence is TGTGCCAGCAGGGGAGAAGGCGGCGGGGCCCTCACCGGGGAGCTGTTTTTT.

The V gene is TRBV11-3, the J gene TRBJ2-2, with a tentative D call TRBD2 (6 bases). Per germline, CDR1 SGHNT and CDR2 YENEEA. This CDR3 has 15 amino acids. Trimming took off 5 bases at V and 1 base at J, with 11 bases between the two ends. CDR3 loop: CASSDSGKNTGELFF. CDR3 bases: TGTGCCAGCAGCGATAGCGGAAAGAACACCGGGGAGCTGTTTTTT.

V gene TRBV9 combines with J gene TRBJ2-7; D may match TRBD1 or TRBD2 (5 bases each). Between the trimmed V and J ends, which lost 3 bases and 2 bases, there was a span of 9 bases. Germline loops: CDR1 SGDLS, CDR2 YYNGEE. The length of the CDR3 is 13 residues. The CDR3 loop is CASSGRDAYEQYF. CDR3 coding DNA: TGTGCCAGCAGCGGCCGGGACGCCTACGAGCAGTACTTC.